The 17 T cell receptor beta chains listed next were all sequenced from one sample in a study of T cells after yellow fever vaccination. TCRdb reprocessed the 5' RACE reads via MiXCR and lists one record per CDR3 protein. Of fewer than 450,000 distinct CDR3 sequences detected, less than 9.5% appear once; the ten largest clones hold under 20%. The sample was PBMCs, taken about 49 days after the first yellow fever vaccination. The receptors shown here come from a man between 18 and 29 years old who received the YFV17D yellow fever vaccine.

This clonotype appeared many times. V and J are TRBV12-3 or TRBV12-4 and TRBJ2-2; D is tentatively TRBD1 or TRBD2 (5 bases each). There are 14 residues in the CDR3. V was pared by 6 bases and J by 1 base, with 9 bases between. CDR3 nucleotide sequence: TGTGCCAGCAGCCGGGGACGGAACACCGGGGAGCTGTTTTTT. Translation: CASSRGRNTGELFF.

This clonotype was recorded a few times. The chain links TRBV2 to TRBJ2-1, with D perhaps TRBD1 (6 bases). There are 12 residues in the CDR3. Trimming removed 11 bases from V and 9 bases from J, with 17 bases in between. CDR1 SNHLY and CDR2 FYNNEI come from the germline V gene. The CDR3 DNA is TGTGCCGGCCGGCCCCAGGGGCCTGAGCAGTTCTTC. This gives the protein CAGRPQGPEQFF.

This clonotype occurred a few times. The V gene is TRBV9, the J gene TRBJ2-3; D not resolved. Trimming removed 0 bases at V and 0 bases at J, with 5 bases between. CDR3 length equals 14 residues. Germline V lookup: CDR1 SGDLS, CDR2 YYNGEE. The CDR3 protein is CASSVDWSTDTQYF. CDR3 sequence (DNA): TGTGCCAGCAGCGTAGACTGGAGCACAGATACGCAGTATTTT.

A word on this clonotype: A read error may produce the germline difference seen at one junction end. J is TRBJ1-2 and V is TRBV10-3, with 10 bases that match TRBD1. CDR3 length: 12 amino acids. The germline gives CDR1 ENHRY, CDR2 SYGVKD. CDR3 nucleotide sequence: TGTGCCATCAGGGGAGGGGACAGGGGTCTCGCCTTC. Protein product: CAIRGGDRGLAF.

This clonotype turned up a few times. The V gene is TRBV5-6, the J gene TRBJ2-3; 7 positions match TRBD1. Trimming took 0 bases from V and 5 from J; bases not matched to a gene: 6. This CDR3 is built from 15 residues. Germline values: CDR1 SGHDT, CDR2 YYEEEE. CDR3 in DNA: TGTGCCAGCAGCTTGGCCTTGACAGGGATAGATACGCAGTATTTT. Its protein is CASSLALTGIDTQYF.

This clonotype was observed a handful of times. The J gene is TRBJ2-3, the V gene TRBV5-1; TRBD2 might be the D (5 bases). Germline CDR1 reads SGHRS; CDR2 reads YFSETQ. The CDR3 covers 14 residues. V lost 2 bases to trimming and J lost 6 bases, with 13 bases between them. CDR3 nucleotide sequence: TGCGCCAGCAGCTTCGGACGGTCGGGGGATACGCAGTATTTT. Protein: CASSFGRSGDTQYF.

V gene TRBV6-1 combines with J gene TRBJ2-3, with no clear D. V was cut by 8 bases and J by 0 bases, with 9 bases left in between. The CDR3 totals 13 residues. Germline CDR1 reads MNHNS; CDR2 reads SASEGT. DNA for the CDR3: TGTGCCAGCCGGCAGCCTAGCACAGATACGCAGTATTTT. It specifies CASRQPSTDTQYF.

This clonotype was counted between two and nine times. V and J are TRBV27 and TRBJ1-6, with D perhaps TRBD1 (5 bases). V lost 4 bases to trimming and J lost 7 bases, with 17 bases between them. CDR3 length: 16 amino acids. Germline loops: CDR1 MNHEY, CDR2 SMNVEV (reference sequence). The CDR3 DNA reads TGTGCCAGCAGTTCCGGGACGGAATACAGCAATTCACCCCTCCACTTT. Encoded protein: CASSSGTEYSNSPLHF.

J is TRBJ1-2 and V is TRBV20-1, with D possibly matching TRBD1 (6 bases). Trimming removed 5 bases at V and 2 bases at J, with 18 bases between. CDR3 length: 15 amino acids. Germline CDR1 reads DFQATT; CDR2 reads SNEGSKA (reference sequence). The CDR3 region has the DNA TGCAGTGCTCCCTCTGGGGGACACATAAACTATGGCTACACCTTC. It specifies CSAPSGGHINYGYTF.

This clonotype was seen a handful of times. The J gene is TRBJ1-1, the V gene TRBV12-3 or TRBV12-4, with 8 positions matching TRBD1. The CDR3 spans 16 residues. The ends lost 2 bases at V and 3 bases at J; junction bases unmatched: 8. The CDR3 nucleotides read TGTGCCAGCAGTTTAACGACCAGGGGGCTTTACACTGAAGCTTTCTTT. It translates to CASSLTTRGLYTEAFF.

There are a few counts of this clonotype. This chain links TRBV19 with TRBJ2-1; D unclear. V was clipped by 6 bases and J by 8 bases, with 8 bases between them. CDR1 is LNHDA, CDR2 SQIVND, per germline (reference sequence). This CDR3 has 11 amino acids. Here the CDR3 DNA reads TGTGCCAGTAGCCGTATCGATGAGCAGTTCTTC. Amino acid sequence: CASSRIDEQFF.

There are a few counts of this clonotype. The rearrangement links TRBV7-2 to TRBJ1-6; D unclear. CDR3 length: 16 residues. The V end was cut by 2 bases, the J end by 5 bases, with 13 bases between. Germline assignment: CDR1 SGHTA and CDR2 FQGNSA. CDR3 loop: CASSLFSRQNNSPLHF. The CDR3 DNA reads as TGTGCCAGCAGCTTATTTAGCCGGCAGAATAATTCACCCCTCCACTTT.

The sample holds a few counts of this clonotype. The chain uses TRBV28 and TRBJ2-4, with 9 positions matching TRBD2. This CDR3 comprises 18 residues. CDR1 and CDR2 from the germline V gene are MDHEN and SYDVKM. The ends lost 3 bases at V and 0 bases at J; junction bases unmatched: 9. The CDR3 loop reads CASSLRLAGILAKNIQYF. The CDR3 DNA follows: TGTGCCAGCAGTTTGAGGCTAGCGGGGATTCTAGCCAAAAACATTCAGTACTTC.

This clonotype was seen more than once but under ten times. The chain carries TRBV28 and TRBJ1-5; no definite D call. The ends were cut back, 1 base at V and 9 bases at J, with 13 bases in the middle. From germline, CDR1 is MDHEN and CDR2 SYDVKM. The CDR3 runs 14 residues. The CDR3 loop is CASSLSGLVAPQHF. CDR3 in DNA: TGTGCCAGCAGTTTATCAGGCCTCGTCGCGCCCCAGCATTTT.

The rearrangement links TRBV24-1 to TRBJ2-1, with TRBD2 identical over 9 bases. The germline V gene encodes CDR1 KGHDR and CDR2 SFDVKD. V shed 5 bases, J shed 9 bases, and the junction held 10 bases outside the gene matches. This CDR3 has 15 amino acids. In DNA form, the CDR3 reads TGTGCCACCAGTGGGGGGCGGGGGGGCCAGGGTGAGCAGTTCTTC. Residues: CATSGGRGGQGEQFF.

The rearrangement links TRBV6-1 to TRBJ1-4; 7 bases agree with TRBD1. The trim removed 8 bases at V and 7 bases at J, leaving 10 bases unmatched. CDR1 is MNHNS, CDR2 SASEGT, per germline. This CDR3 has 14 amino acids. CDR3 in amino acids: CASGSGTDLEKLFF. CDR3 sequence (DNA): TGTGCCAGCGGCTCGGGGACAGACCTTGAAAAACTGTTTTTT.

On this clonotype itself: A read error is possible here, since a much larger clone lies one base away. This chain uses TRBV4-2 with TRBJ1-2, with a weak D call TRBD1 (5 bases). Between the trimmed V and J ends, which lost 0 bases and 9 bases, there was a span of 17 bases. Germline loops: CDR1 LGHNA, CDR2 YNFKEQ. The CDR3 extends over 15 amino acids. CDR3 nucleotide sequence: TGTGCCAGCAGCCAAGAGGACAACTCCAGACGGAGCTACACCTTC. Encoded protein: CASSQEDNSRRSYTF.